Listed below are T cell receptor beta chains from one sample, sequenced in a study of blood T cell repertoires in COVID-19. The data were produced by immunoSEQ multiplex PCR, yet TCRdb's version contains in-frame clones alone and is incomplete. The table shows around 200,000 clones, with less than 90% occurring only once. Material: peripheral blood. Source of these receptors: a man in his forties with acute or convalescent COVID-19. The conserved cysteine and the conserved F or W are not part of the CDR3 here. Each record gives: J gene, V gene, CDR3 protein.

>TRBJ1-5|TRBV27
ASRSFLGGAQPQH
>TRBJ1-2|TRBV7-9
ASSGWGNRDDYGYT
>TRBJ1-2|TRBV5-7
ARGQHPYGYT
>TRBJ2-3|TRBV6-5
ASSTGTGYMAQY
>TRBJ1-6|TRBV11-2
ASSLQGGQGSSPLH
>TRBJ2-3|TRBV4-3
ASSYTVLAEGGDTQY
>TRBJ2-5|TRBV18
ASSPGGGWETQY
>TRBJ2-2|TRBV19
ASSPGHQEDTGELF
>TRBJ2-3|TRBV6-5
ASSPHAPSADTQY
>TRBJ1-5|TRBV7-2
ASSLRTGGGNQPQH
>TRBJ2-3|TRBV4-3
ASSQMIGGDTQY
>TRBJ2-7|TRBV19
ASSSGWGVLAYEQY
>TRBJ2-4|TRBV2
ASSEQLAEGKNIQY
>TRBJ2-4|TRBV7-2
ASSSRTSGLAKNIQY
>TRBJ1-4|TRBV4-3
ASSPSGVEKLF
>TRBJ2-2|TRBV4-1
ASSHPEQGSGGELF
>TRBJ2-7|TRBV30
AWSRTRHYEQY
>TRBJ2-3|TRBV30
AWSVPGRTDTQY